This T cell receptor (beta chain) was profiled in a study of T cell repertoires in cytomegalovirus infection. Study information: Public TCR beta signature analysis indicated the presence of both CMV infection and matching HLA type.

General study results and limits: The ex vivo response was dominated by HLA-C-restricted CMV-specific TCR beta clonotypes. Based on cumulative public TCR beta family frequency, carriers of CMV plus the relevant HLA were identified.

On this clonotype itself: What it recognizes is unknown.

MiXCR, run by TCRdb on the reads, gives a single entry per CDR3 protein. The table shows around 290,000 distinct CDR3 sequences, with around 25% occurring only once. J gave up 8 bases and V 3 bases, and 4 bases lay outside the gene matches. Germline assignment: CDR1 MDHEN and CDR2 SYDVKM. The CDR3 is 14 residues long. The chain links TRBV28 to TRBJ2-3; 11 positions match TRBD1. The sequenced sample was PBMCs. The TCR comes from a human donor in good health (CMV status not recorded). Some clones in this sample may be carry-over from other donors' samples. The CDR3 region is CASSLDRGPSTQYF. The CDR3 DNA reads TGTGCCAGCAGTTTGGACAGGGGGCCGAGTACGCAGTATTTT.